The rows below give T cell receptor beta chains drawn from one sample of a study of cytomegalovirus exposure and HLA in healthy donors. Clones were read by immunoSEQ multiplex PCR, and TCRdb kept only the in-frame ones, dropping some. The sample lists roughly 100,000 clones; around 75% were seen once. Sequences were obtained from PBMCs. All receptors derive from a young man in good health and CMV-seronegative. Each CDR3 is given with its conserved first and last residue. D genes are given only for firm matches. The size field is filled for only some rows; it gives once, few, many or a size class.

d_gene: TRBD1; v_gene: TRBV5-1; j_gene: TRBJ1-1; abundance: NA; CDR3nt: TGCGCCAGCAGCCACACGACAGGGGTAGACACTGAAGCTTTCTTT; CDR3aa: CASSHTTGVDTEAFF
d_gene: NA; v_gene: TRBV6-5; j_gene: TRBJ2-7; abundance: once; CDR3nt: TGTGCCAGCAGTGGAGATCGTTACGAGCAGTACTTC; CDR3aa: CASSGDRYEQYF
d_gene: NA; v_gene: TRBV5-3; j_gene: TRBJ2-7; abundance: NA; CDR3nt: TGTGCCAGAAGCCCTATGGGCTCCCCCTACGAGCAGTACTTC; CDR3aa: CARSPMGSPYEQYF
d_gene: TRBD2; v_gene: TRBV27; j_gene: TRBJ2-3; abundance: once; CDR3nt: TGTGCCAGCAACCGACTAGCGGGAACTAGCACAGATACGCAGTATTTT; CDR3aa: CASNRLAGTSTDTQYF
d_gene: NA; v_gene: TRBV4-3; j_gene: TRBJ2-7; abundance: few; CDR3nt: TGCGCCAGCAGCCAATCGGGCGAGGGCCACGAGCAGTACTTC; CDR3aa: CASSQSGEGHEQYF
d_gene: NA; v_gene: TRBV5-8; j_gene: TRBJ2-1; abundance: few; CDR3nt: TGTGCCAGCAGCAAAGCGGGCCTAGCTCGCGATGAGCAGTTCTTC; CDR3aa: CASSKAGLARDEQFF
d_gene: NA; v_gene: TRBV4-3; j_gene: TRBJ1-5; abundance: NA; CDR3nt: TGCGCCAGCAGCCAGGGCAGACAGCCCAATCAGCCCCAGCATTTT; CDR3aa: CASSQGRQPNQPQHF
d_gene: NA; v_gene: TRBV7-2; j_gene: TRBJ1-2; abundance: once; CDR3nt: TGTGCCAGCAGCGCAGGGAGGGCTGAGTCTGGCTACACCTTC; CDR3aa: CASSAGRAESGYTF
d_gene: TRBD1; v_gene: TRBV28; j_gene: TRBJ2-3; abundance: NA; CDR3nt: TGTGCCAGCAGTTTCGACCAGGGGGGCACAGATACGCAGTATTTT; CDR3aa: CASSFDQGGTDTQYF
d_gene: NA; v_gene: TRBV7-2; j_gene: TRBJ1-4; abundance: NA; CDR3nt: TGTGCCAGCAGCTTAGACGGCAGGGAGGTGGAAAAACTGTTTTTT; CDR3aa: CASSLDGREVEKLFF
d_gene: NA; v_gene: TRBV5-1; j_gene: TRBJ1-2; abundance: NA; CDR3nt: TGCGCCAGCAGCTTGACACCCGGGAGCTATGGCTACACCTTC; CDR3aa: CASSLTPGSYGYTF
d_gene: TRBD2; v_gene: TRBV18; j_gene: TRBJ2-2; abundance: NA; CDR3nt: TGTGCCAGCTCACCGGGACTAGCGGGAGTGAGTCGCGACTCCGGGGAGCTGTTTTTT; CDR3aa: CASSPGLAGVSRDSGELFF
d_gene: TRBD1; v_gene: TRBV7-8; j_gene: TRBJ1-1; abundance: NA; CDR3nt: TGTGCCAGCAGCTTTGGACAGGGGGAAACTGAAGCTTTCTTT; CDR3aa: CASSFGQGETEAFF
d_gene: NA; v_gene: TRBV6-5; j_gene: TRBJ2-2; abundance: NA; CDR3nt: TGTGCCAGCAGAACTACTAGCTGGGAGCTGTTTTTT; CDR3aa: CASRTTSWELFF
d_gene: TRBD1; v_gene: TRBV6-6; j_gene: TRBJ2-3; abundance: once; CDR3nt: TGTGCCAGCAGTTCCCGGGACAGGGGAACAGATACGCAGTATTTT; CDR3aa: CASSSRDRGTDTQYF
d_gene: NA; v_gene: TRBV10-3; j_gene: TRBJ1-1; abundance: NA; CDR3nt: TGTGCCATCAGCAACCAGGGAAACACTGAAGCTTTCTTT; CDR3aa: CAISNQGNTEAFF
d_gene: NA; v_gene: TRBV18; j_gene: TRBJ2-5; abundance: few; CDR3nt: TGCTTTCAAGAGACCCAGTACTTC; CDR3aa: CFQETQYF
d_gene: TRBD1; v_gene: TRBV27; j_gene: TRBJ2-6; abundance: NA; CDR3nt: TGTGCCAGCAGTTTATTGGGACAGGGGAGGCCTGGGGCCAACGTCCTGACTTTC; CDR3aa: CASSLLGQGRPGANVLTF